This T cell receptor beta chain was observed in a study of regulatory T cells in long-lasting Graves disease. Study findings and constraints: Among persistent patients, a larger number of public clonotypes were shared (approximately 3,000) than among newly diagnosed patients (around 980).

To make TCR beta libraries, researchers used iRepertoire HTBI primers and Arm-PCR of CDR3 regions. In TCRdb, the multiplex PCR reads were re-called with MiXCR into one record per CDR3 protein. The sample lists fewer than 500,000 distinct CDR3 sequences, around 15% seen once, with less than 15% in the top ten. V shed 2 bases, J shed 3 bases, and the junction held 5 bases outside the gene matches. Germline V lookup: CDR1 MNHEY, CDR2 SVGAGI. The CDR3 sequence is 17 residues long. Regarding time point: newly diagnosed GD, antithyroid drugs for less than 3 months. Isolated PBMC RNA provided the starting material for the TCR library. With EDTA tubes as the receptacles, 7.5 to 9.5 milliliters of peripheral blood were drawn. As for this clonotype: Its antigen is unidentified.

This sample was also put to use in a study of T cells in Graves' hyperthyroidism and ophthalmopathy. That work contributes: With a duration under 2 months, the hyperthyroidism was newly diagnosed in patients aged 18 to 65. First-round RT-PCR targeting the TCR CDR3 was performed with the HTBI primer set.

The rearrangement joins TRBV6-5 to TRBJ2-6, with 9 nucleotides matching TRBD1. This TCR was recovered from a man between 40 and 49 years old with Graves disease. The source material was peripheral blood mononuclear cells (PBMCs), sampled at new diagnosis, from a patient treated with antithyroid drugs. In DNA form, the CDR3 reads TGTGCCAGCAGTTACGTTGGGACAGGGAGTGGGGCCAACGTCCTGACTTTC. Translated, it gives CASSYVGTGSGANVLTF.